This TCR beta chain was sequenced for a study of T-cell memory formation after mild COVID-19. Background on the study: TCR clusters were mostly donor specific.

MiXCR was run by TCRdb on the 5' RACE reads, yielding one entry per CDR3 protein. Here the sample spans a few hundred thousand distinct CDR3 sequences, about a fifth being singletons. This clonotype was seen more than once but under ten times. Antigen: not known. Study findings and constraints: The study found balanced CD4/CD8 in clones contracting day 15 to 85 and a CD4+ lean in later expanders. Cross-reactive memory apparently joined, as some responding clones appeared in pre-infection memory.

Germline-derived CDR1 and CDR2 are SGHTA and FQGNSA. Losses at the gene ends were 0 bases for V and 1 base for J; bases not matched to a gene: 5. The CDR3 has 16 residues. The chain employs TRBV7-2 and TRBJ2-5; 7 bases fit TRBD1. Sequenced sample: PBMCs or a T cell subset sorted from them (not recorded which). The source is an adult woman who had mild COVID-19 (a few samples of this study predate the infection). Cell type and time point are not known. The DNA for the CDR3 is TGTGCCAGCAGCTTAGCCCTCGCAGGGGGCCAAGAGACCCAGTACTTC. Translation gives CASSLALAGGQETQYF. The variable domain in full, completed from reference TRBV7-2 and TRBJ2-5, reads GAGVSQSPSNKVTEKGKDVELRCDPISGHTALYWYRQSLGQGLEFLIYFQGNSAPDKSGLPSDRFSAERTGGSVSTLTIQRTQQEDSAVYLCASSLALAGGQETQYFGPGTRLLVL.